The 21 T cell receptor beta chains below come from one sample, sequenced in a study of shared clonotypes between healthy human individuals. The protocol was immunoSEQ multiplex PCR, while the TCRdb copy is restricted to in-frame clones and leaves out a portion. The sample lists approximately 350,000 clones, around 67% occurring once. The source material was memory CD4+ T cells sorted from blood. As to subset: CD45RA-negative fraction. These receptors all stem from a man younger than 40 in good health.

The rearrangement links TRBV4-3 to TRBJ2-1; D is ambiguous. Germline loops: CDR1 LGHNA, CDR2 YSLEER. The CDR3 loop spans 13 amino acids. V lost 1 base and J 3 bases, leaving 4 bases between the germline ends. The CDR3 sequence is CASSQAVYNEQFF. CDR3 DNA sequence: TGCGCCAGCAGCCAAGCAGTCTACAATGAGCAGTTCTTC.

The rearrangement joins TRBV18 to TRBJ2-4; D is unclear. The CDR3 extends over 16 amino acids. The germline V gene encodes CDR1 KGHSH and CDR2 LQKENI. V dropped 2 bases and J dropped 0 bases, with 11 bases sitting between them. CDR3 protein: CASSPEKELAKNIQYF. The DNA for the CDR3 is TGTGCCAGCTCACCAGAAAAGGAGCTAGCCAAAAACATTCAGTACTTC.

V and J are TRBV6-5 and TRBJ1-4; D uncertain. The germline gives CDR1 MNHEY, CDR2 SVGAGI. The CDR3 is 14 amino acids. V was shortened by 10 bases and J by 8 bases, with 20 bases between the two germline ends. The CDR3 DNA reads TGTGCCACCAGGATAAGCCCCGCAAAGGAAAAACTGTTTTTT. It is translated as CATRISPAKEKLFF.

V is TRBV12-5 and J is TRBJ2-1, with 7 bases fitting TRBD2. The CDR3 has 16 amino acids. Germline values: CDR1 LGHNT, CDR2 FRNRAP. V lost 0 bases, J lost 9 bases, and 11 bases stayed unmatched. CDR3 nucleotide sequence: TGTGCTAGTGGTTTGGTATTGGCTAGCGGATATAGTGAGCAGTTCTTC. Protein product: CASGLVLASGYSEQFF. The full variable domain, rest sourced from reference TRBV12-5 and TRBJ2-1, is DARVTQTPRHKVTEMGQEVTMRCQPILGHNTVFWYRQTMMQGLELLAYFRNRAPLDDSGMPKDRFSAEMPDATLATLKIQPSEPRDSAVYFCASGLVLASGYSEQFFGPGTRLTVL.

This sequence joins TRBV5-1 and TRBJ2-3; TRBD2 agrees at 7 bases. This CDR3 is built from 14 residues. Unmatched junction bases numbered 5, after V lost 5 bases and J lost 2 bases. CDR1 and CDR2 (germline): SGHRS, YFSETQ. Here the CDR3 reads CASRQAGNTDTQYF. The DNA of the CDR3 is TGCGCCAGCAGACAAGCGGGGAACACAGATACGCAGTATTTT.

The chain joins TRBV28 to TRBJ1-5; 7 positions agree with TRBD1. The CDR3 extends over 17 amino acids. Germline CDR1 reads MDHEN; CDR2 reads SYDVKM. The V segment lost 3 bases and the J segment 7 bases; nucleotides outside the gene matches: 15. CDR3 DNA sequence: TGTGCCAGCAGTTTTTTAGAGGGGGCGAGGGTCGGACAGCCCCAGCATTTT. Protein: CASSFLEGARVGQPQHF.

This clone came up many times. The chain recombines TRBV5-8 with TRBJ1-1, with TRBD1 identical over 10 bases. The V and J ends lost 3 bases and 4 bases, in that order; junction bases with no gene match: 3. The germline gives CDR1 SGHTS, CDR2 YDEGEE. This CDR3 is 14 amino acids long. Here the CDR3 reads CASSSRDRGTEAFF. In DNA, the CDR3 is TGTGCCAGCAGCTCCCGGGACAGGGGCACTGAAGCTTTCTTT.

The chain couples TRBV5-1 to TRBJ1-6; D is perhaps TRBD1 (5 bases). CDR1 is SGHRS and CDR2 is YFSETQ in the germline V gene. With 4 bases removed from V and 7 bases from J, the gap between germline ends came to 15 bases. The CDR3 contains 15 residues. CDR3 sequence reads: CASSLSTPGNSPLHF. CDR3 DNA: TGCGCCAGCAGCCTAAGTACGCCAGGGAATTCACCCCTCCACTTT.

The V gene is TRBV28, the J gene TRBJ2-7, with no clear D. Trimming left V 7 bases short and J 0 bases short, with 4 bases between. This CDR3 has 11 residues. Germline lookup yields CDR1 MDHEN and CDR2 SYDVKM. The CDR3 sequence: CASKRSYEQYF. CDR3 coding DNA: TGTGCCAGCAAGCGCTCCTACGAGCAGTACTTC.

The chain is built from TRBV2 and TRBJ2-3, with 7 bases lining up with TRBD2. The CDR3 length is 15 residues. Germline V gene sequence: CDR1 SNHLY, CDR2 FYNNEI. V lost 7 bases and J lost 0; bases outside the gene matches: 7. The CDR3 loop is CASTEDGRSTDTQYF. The CDR3 coding sequence is TGTGCCAGCACCGAGGACGGGAGGAGCACAGATACGCAGTATTTT. The whole variable domain, remainder taken from reference TRBV2 and TRBJ2-3, is EPEVTQTPSHQVTQMGQEVILRCVPISNHLYFYWYRQILGQKVEFLVSFYNNEISEKSEIFDDQFSVERPDGSNFTLKIRSTKLEDSAMYFCASTEDGRSTDTQYFGPGTRLTVL.

The CDR3 here is CASSPKTSANYEQYF. In nucleotides, the CDR3 is TGTGCCAGCAGCCCCAAGACTAGCGCCAACTACGAGCAGTACTTC. The rearrangement uses TRBV6-6 and TRBJ2-7, with 8 positions matching TRBD2. Germline CDR1 reads MNHNY; CDR2 reads SVGAGI (reference sequence). The CDR3 has 15 amino acids. After removal of 6 bases from V and 3 bases from J, the junction contained 10 bases not matched to a gene.

This sequence joins TRBV5-1 and TRBJ1-2; 7 bases match TRBD1. This CDR3 is 18 amino acids long. In germline, CDR1 is SGHRS, CDR2 YFSETQ. The V gene end was trimmed by 0 bases and the J gene end by 6 bases; junction bases not matched to a gene: 17. Written as DNA, the CDR3 is TGCGCCAGCAGCTTGGCTCTTGAGGCAGGGGGTAGTTCTAATGGCTACACCTTC. Its translation is CASSLALEAGGSSNGYTF. The whole variable domain, filled in from reference TRBV5-1 and TRBJ1-2, reads KAGVTQTPRYLIKTRGQQVTLSCSPISGHRSVSWYQQTPGQGLQFLFEYFSETQRNKGNFPGRFSGRQFSNSRSEMNVSTLELGDSALYLCASSLALEAGGSSNGYTFGSGTRLTVV.

This clone appeared a few times. This chain joins TRBV10-3 and TRBJ2-1; 11 bases map to TRBD2. Germline V lookup: CDR1 ENHRY, CDR2 SYGVKD. This CDR3 contains 13 residues. Losses at the gene ends were 11 bases for V and 8 bases for J; bases not matched to a gene: 8. The CDR3 bases are TGTGCCTCCGGGACTAGCGGTGTGGATGAGCAGTTCTTC. It encodes CASGTSGVDEQFF.

This clone occurred a few times. The V gene is TRBV5-1, the J gene TRBJ2-7; TRBD2 agrees at 14 bases. Germline V gives CDR1 SGHRS, CDR2 YFSETQ. The CDR3 length is 16 residues. Losses at the gene ends were 1 base for V and 5 bases for J; bases not matched to a gene: 5. The CDR3: CASSLNSGLAGDEQYF. CDR3 in DNA: TGCGCCAGCAGCTTGAATTCGGGACTAGCGGGAGACGAGCAGTACTTC.

The V call is TRBV27, the J call TRBJ2-1; 15 nucleotides agree with TRBD2. CDR3 length: 16 amino acids. CDR1 MNHEY and CDR2 SMNVEV come from the germline V gene (reference sequence). V was clipped by 2 bases and J by 6 bases; unmatched bases: 2. CDR3 loop: CASSLRTSGRGNEQFF. CDR3 in DNA: TGTGCCAGCAGTTTACGGACTAGCGGGAGGGGCAATGAGCAGTTCTTC.

Here the CDR3 reads CASRGLAGIYEQFF. In nucleotides, the CDR3 is TGTGCCAGCAGGGGACTAGCGGGAATCTATGAGCAGTTCTTC. The rearrangement uses TRBV6-5 and TRBJ2-1, with 13 bases fitting TRBD2. V was pared by 6 bases and J by 8 bases, with 4 bases of the junction left unmatched. In germline, CDR1 is MNHEY, CDR2 SVGAGI. The CDR3 consists of 14 residues.

The gene calls are TRBV14 and TRBJ1-1; unclear D gene. V was cut by 5 bases and J by 4 bases, with 8 bases left in between. This CDR3 is 12 amino acids long. In germline, CDR1 is SGHDN, CDR2 FVKESK. CDR3 region: CASSVTVTEAFF. CDR3 DNA sequence: TGTGCCAGCAGCGTAACAGTCACTGAAGCTTTCTTT.

This clone appeared once. This chain links TRBV5-4 with TRBJ2-6; 10 nucleotides line up with TRBD1. This CDR3 is built from 16 residues. Germline CDR1 and CDR2: SGHNT and YYREEE (reference sequence). The V gene end was trimmed by 5 bases and the J gene end by 4 bases; junction bases not matched to a gene: 6. The DNA of the CDR3 is TGTGCCAGCAGGACAGGGGGCGTGGGCGGGGCCAACGTCCTGACTTTC. Translated: CASRTGGVGGANVLTF.

This chain connects TRBV6-5 to TRBJ2-1, with D maybe TRBD1 (6 bases). The V gene lost 4 bases and the J gene lost 5 bases, with 12 bases spanning the gap. Germline loops: CDR1 MNHEY, CDR2 SVGAGI. There are 14 residues in the CDR3. CDR3 in amino acids: CASSLQDSNNEQFF. The CDR3 DNA follows: TGTGCCAGCAGTTTACAGGACAGTAACAATGAGCAGTTCTTC.

This chain uses TRBV2 with TRBJ2-2; D is unclear. Germline V CDR1 and CDR2: SNHLY, FYNNEI. The CDR3 consists of 14 residues. Trimming shortened V by 6 bases and J by 7 bases, and 15 bases separated the two germline ends. The CDR3 loop reads CASSHLLFFGELFF. The CDR3 bases are TGTGCCAGCAGCCACCTCCTCTTCTTCGGGGAGCTGTTTTTT.

This clone was detected a few times. The V gene is TRBV2, the J gene TRBJ1-4; D gene uncertain. Germline V lookup: CDR1 SNHLY, CDR2 FYNNEI. This CDR3 is built from 13 residues. The V end was cut by 2 bases, the J end by 11 bases, with 12 bases between. The CDR3 sequence is CASSESAPGKLFF. The CDR3 coding sequence is TGTGCCAGCAGTGAAAGTGCGCCGGGGAAACTGTTTTTT.